Each of the 20 T cell receptor beta chains below was sequenced from the same sample in a study of technical replicates of blood from a few donors. Sequenced by immunoSEQ multiplex PCR; TCRdb stores in-frame clones only, minus some. This repertoire shows about 75,000 clones, approximately 97% found once; its top ten account for about 0.29%. The sequenced material came from T cells isolated from PBMCs. The receptors were gathered from a human donor in good health.

The chain has TRBV25-1 and TRBJ2-5; D remains unclear. CDR1 and CDR2 (germline): MGHDK, SYGVNS. The germline V and J ends were trimmed by 4 bases and 4 bases, with 4 bases remaining between them. The CDR3 has 11 residues. CDR3 DNA: TGTGCCAGCAGTGTGCGAGAGACCCAGTACTTC. Amino acids: CASSVRETQYF.

The chain employs TRBV27 and TRBJ2-1; D might be TRBD2 (6 bases). Trimming stripped 3 bases from V and 7 bases from J, with 10 bases between. Germline CDR1 MNHEY, CDR2 SMNVEV (reference sequence). This CDR3 is 13 amino acids long. For the CDR3, the DNA is TGTGCCAGCAGTTTTGGAGGGCTGAATGAGCAGTTCTTC. Translating gives CASSFGGLNEQFF.

As regards this clone: The sample contains more than one DNA sequence encoding this CDR3. The chain couples TRBV29-1 to TRBJ1-2, with D possibly TRBD1 on 5 matching bases. The length of the CDR3 is 12 residues. Germline V CDR1 and CDR2: SQVTM, ANQGSEA. Trimming took off 6 bases at V and 2 bases at J, with 10 bases between the two ends. The CDR3 loop reads CSVEEGNYGYTF. The CDR3 DNA follows: TGCAGCGTCGAGGAGGGGAACTATGGCTACACCTTC.

This clone was observed once. The chain uses TRBV4-2 and TRBJ1-1; 8 bases map to TRBD1. The CDR3 consists of 15 residues. From germline, CDR1 is LGHNA and CDR2 YNFKEQ. The J segment lost 5 bases and the V segment lost 3 bases, leaving 8 bases of the junction unmatched. The CDR3 bases are TGTGCCAGCAGCCATGAGACAGGGGCCCCGACTGAAGCTTTCTTT. This encodes CASSHETGAPTEAFF.

The CDR3 region has the DNA TGTGCCAGTAGTATCAGGGATAGGGGGGAGACCCAGTACTTC. Its translation: CASSIRDRGETQYF. The chain joins TRBV19 to TRBJ2-5; D is possibly TRBD1 (6 bases). CDR3 length: 14 amino acids. Germline V gives CDR1 LNHDA, CDR2 SQIVND (reference sequence). The V end was cut by 3 bases, the J end by 5 bases, with 13 bases between.

The rearrangement uses TRBV25-1 and TRBJ2-7, with a tentative D call TRBD2 (6 bases). Germline values: CDR1 MGHDK, CDR2 SYGVNS. Trimming took 1 base from V and 3 from J, leaving 13 bases between them. The CDR3 length is 15 residues. The CDR3 DNA sequence: TGTGCCAGCAGTGAATGGAGGGAGTTGGTCTACGAGCAGTACTTC. This gives the protein CASSEWRELVYEQYF.

Here the CDR3 reads CSVEILGEDGYTF. Here the CDR3 DNA reads TGCAGCGTTGAGATTTTGGGGGAGGATGGCTACACCTTC. The chain links TRBV29-1 to TRBJ1-2; tentative D call: TRBD1 (5 bases). Trimming left V 3 bases short and J 6 bases short, with 14 bases between. The CDR3 contains 13 residues. Germline V lookup: CDR1 SQVTM, CDR2 ANQGSEA.

This sequence joins TRBV7-2 and TRBJ2-2, with 7 positions matching TRBD1. The CDR3 has 15 amino acids. The germline V gene encodes CDR1 SGHTA and CDR2 FQGNSA. Losses at the gene ends were 2 bases for V and 7 bases for J; bases not matched to a gene: 7. The CDR3 here is CASSLIGGFGGELFF. The CDR3 DNA reads as TGTGCCAGCAGCTTAATAGGGGGCTTCGGCGGGGAGCTGTTTTTT. Filled out from reference TRBV7-2 and TRBJ2-2, the complete variable domain reads GAGVSQSPSNKVTEKGKDVELRCDPISGHTALYWYRQSLGQGLEFLIYFQGNSAPDKSGLPSDRFSAERTGGSVSTLTIQRTQQEDSAVYLCASSLIGGFGGELFFGEGSRLTVL.

CDR3 sequence (DNA): TGCGCCAGCAGCCCCGAGGACAGGGGTTATCAGCCCCAGCATTTT. Its translation: CASSPEDRGYQPQHF. The rearrangement joins TRBV4-1 to TRBJ1-5; 9 bases align to TRBD1. V trimming: 4 bases; J trimming: 5 bases; junction bases outside the gene matches: 6. The germline V gene has CDR1 MGHRA and CDR2 YSYEKL. The CDR3 spans 15 residues.

The J gene is TRBJ2-1, the V gene TRBV29-1, with D maybe TRBD2 (6 bases). V lost 6 bases, J lost 8 bases, and 17 bases lay in between. Germline V gives CDR1 SQVTM, CDR2 ANQGSEA. The CDR3 has 13 residues. Here the CDR3 reads CSVTRDEVYEQFF. Written as DNA, the CDR3 is TGCAGCGTGACTAGGGATGAGGTGTATGAGCAGTTCTTC.

This chain links TRBV5-1 with TRBJ2-7, with 7 bases lining up with TRBD1. The CDR3 has 14 residues. V lost 5 bases and J lost 0; bases outside the gene matches: 5. From germline, CDR1 is SGHRS and CDR2 YFSETQ. In DNA, the CDR3 is TGCGCCAGCAGTTTCGGGGACAGCTCCTACGAGCAGTACTTC. This gives the protein CASSFGDSSYEQYF.

The chain couples TRBV4-1 to TRBJ1-5; D is perhaps TRBD1 (6 bases). Deletions cut 0 bases from V and 5 bases from J, with 20 bases between. Per germline, CDR1 MGHRA and CDR2 YSYEKL. The CDR3 has 18 residues. For the CDR3, the DNA is TGCGCCAGCAGCCAAGAGCAGGCCTTAACGGGGGGCGATCAGCCCCAGCATTTT. Protein product: CASSQEQALTGGDQPQHF.

CDR3 sequence reads: CASSYSVGQFTGELFF. CDR3 DNA sequence: TGTGCCAGCAGTTACTCTGTAGGACAGTTCACCGGGGAGCTGTTTTTT. The chain uses TRBV6-5 and TRBJ2-2, with a possible D match to TRBD1 (6 bases). In germline, CDR1 is MNHEY, CDR2 SVGAGI. V was clipped by 0 bases and J by 4 bases, with 12 bases between them. This CDR3 spans 16 amino acids.

The J gene is TRBJ1-1, the V gene TRBV2; a possible D gene is TRBD1 (5 bases). Germline CDR1 SNHLY, CDR2 FYNNEI. Trimming removed 11 bases at V and 7 bases at J, with 14 bases between. The CDR3 runs 11 residues. CDR3: CAGGAVGEAFF. CDR3 DNA sequence: TGTGCCGGCGGGGCTGTGGGTGAAGCTTTCTTT.

The CDR3 DNA reads TGTGCCACCTTAAGGGACCCGGGACAGATTGTCCATGAGCAGTTCTTC. As protein: CATLRDPGQIVHEQFF. The chain is built from TRBV5-5 and TRBJ2-1; 7 nucleotides match TRBD1. Germline lookup yields CDR1 SGHKS and CDR2 YYEKEE (reference sequence). Unmatched junction bases numbered 20, after V lost 9 bases and J lost 8 bases. The CDR3 is 16 residues long.

This clone was counted once. The rearrangement links TRBV28 to TRBJ2-7; 7 bases match TRBD1. The trim removed 5 bases at V and 2 bases at J, leaving 6 bases unmatched. Per germline, CDR1 MDHEN and CDR2 SYDVKM. This CDR3 contains 14 residues. The CDR3 DNA follows: TGTGCCAGCAGTCCGGGACAGAATACCTACGAGCAGTACTTC. Its translation: CASSPGQNTYEQYF.

The genes are TRBV9 and TRBJ1-2; no clear D. Looked up from germline, CDR1 is SGDLS and CDR2 is YYNGEE. CDR3 length equals 14 residues. V lost 0 bases to trimming and J lost 14 bases, with 20 bases between them. The CDR3 nucleotides are TGTGCCAGCAGCGTAGTACTTAGCGCGGAATTGACTACCTTC. Translating gives CASSVVLSAELTTF.

J is TRBJ2-7 and V is TRBV30; perhaps TRBD1 as D (6 bases). Per the germline V gene, CDR1 is GTSNPN and CDR2 is SVGIG (reference sequence). The CDR3 is made up of 13 amino acids. The germline V and J ends were trimmed by 2 bases and 2 bases, with 10 bases remaining between them. CDR3: CAWSLGHPYEQYF. DNA of the CDR3: TGTGCCTGGAGTCTGGGACACCCCTACGAGCAGTACTTC.

The chain recombines TRBV11-3 with TRBJ2-7, with TRBD2 matching 12 bases. The CDR3 loop spans 17 amino acids. Losses at the gene ends were 3 bases for V and 6 bases for J; bases not matched to a gene: 12. Germline V gene sequence: CDR1 SGHNT, CDR2 YENEEA. The CDR3 bases are TGTGCCAGCAGCTTTTTCGCACTAGCGGGAGGACTATCCGAGCAGTACTTC. Translation: CASSFFALAGGLSEQYF.

This chain connects TRBV4-2 to TRBJ2-7; D possibly corresponds to TRBD2 (6 bases). The germline V gene encodes CDR1 LGHNA and CDR2 YNFKEQ. The CDR3 contains 13 residues. V was cut by 4 bases and J by 1 base, with 8 bases left in between. The CDR3 reads CASSRGLSYEQYF. CDR3 coding DNA: TGTGCCAGCAGCCGGGGACTGTCCTACGAGCAGTACTTC.